These 6 T cell receptor beta chains were all obtained from the same sample, sequenced in a study of beta chain features in type 1 diabetes. cDNA synthesis used the whole RNA isolate, giving expressed TCRB sequences. The repertoire was sequenced with immunoSEQ multiplex PCR; TCRdb's copy has only in-frame clones and lacks some. This table holds 200,000 to 300,000 clones, about 71% found once. The sample taken for sequencing was naive CD4+ T cells from blood. Every receptor here comes from a man aged 25 to 45 in good health.

The chain carries TRBV9 and TRBJ2-7, with D unclear. Looked up from germline, CDR1 is SGDLS and CDR2 is YYNGEE. This CDR3 region has 14 residues. V was clipped by 0 bases and J by 3 bases, with 10 bases between them. The CDR3 sequence: CASSVGSTFYEQYF. In DNA, the CDR3 is TGTGCCAGCAGCGTAGGTTCAACCTTCTACGAGCAGTACTTC.

The chain joins TRBV15 to TRBJ2-1; weak D call: TRBD2 (7 bases). The CDR3 contains 16 residues. Germline CDR1 is LNHNV and CDR2 is YYDKDF (reference sequence). V lost 0 bases and J 3 bases, leaving 12 bases between the germline ends. CDR3 in DNA: TGTGCCACCAGCAGAGACAAGGGGGACTACTACAATGAGCAGTTCTTC. Protein product: CATSRDKGDYYNEQFF.

The V and J genes are TRBV7-9 and TRBJ2-5; perhaps TRBD1 as D (5 bases). CDR3 length: 13 amino acids. Trimming removed 3 bases from V and 0 bases from J, with 5 bases in between. The germline V gene encodes CDR1 SEHNR and CDR2 FQNEAQ (reference sequence). Written as DNA, the CDR3 is TGTGCCAGCAGCTTGGACAACCAAGAGACCCAGTACTTC. This codes for CASSLDNQETQYF.

This clone turned up a few times. In nucleotides, the CDR3 is TGTGCCAGCGCCCCGAGAGAGGAACTCTCTGGGGCCAACGTCCTGACTTTC. Its translation is CASAPREELSGANVLTF. V and J are TRBV5-6 and TRBJ2-6; D is uncertain. The germline CDR1 and CDR2 sequences are SGHDT and YYEEEE. V dropped 7 bases and J dropped 0 bases, with 17 bases sitting between them. This CDR3 has 17 residues.

The chain combines TRBV14 with TRBJ1-6; D gene uncertain. The CDR3 has 14 amino acids. Trimming took off 4 bases at V and 10 bases at J, with 14 bases between the two ends. Per germline, CDR1 SGHDN and CDR2 FVKESK. The chain's CDR3 is CASSPWKGQSPLHF. The CDR3 coding sequence is TGTGCCAGCAGCCCCTGGAAGGGCCAATCACCCCTCCACTTT. Looking up the rest from reference TRBV14 and TRBJ1-6 gives the full variable domain: EAGVTQFPSHSVIEKGQTVTLRCDPISGHDNLYWYRRVMGKEIKFLLHFVKESKQDESGMPNNRFLAERTGGTYSTLKVQPAELEDSGVYFCASSPWKGQSPLHFGNGTRLTVT.

The V and J genes are TRBV9 and TRBJ2-3; no firm D call. V lost 0 bases and J 3 bases, leaving 8 bases between the germline ends. This CDR3 is built from 14 residues. Germline V CDR1 and CDR2: SGDLS, YYNGEE. The CDR3 here is CASSVAHQTDTQYF. The CDR3 DNA sequence: TGTGCCAGCAGCGTAGCTCACCAAACAGATACGCAGTATTTT.